The clone carrying this TCR beta chain was found many times. Time point in this sample: newly diagnosed GD, antithyroid drugs for less than 3 months. RNA isolated from PBMCs was used to make the TCR library. Looked up from germline, CDR1 is KGHSH and CDR2 is LQKENI. J lost 5 bases, V lost 5 bases, and 10 bases had no gene match. This CDR3 has 15 amino acids. Through Arm-PCR of CDR3 regions and iRepertoire HTBI primers, TCR beta libraries were built. Per the study methods: Throughout the samples, researchers identified 55 to 65 TRBV and approximately 13 TRBJ segments. TCRdb passed the multiplex PCR reads through MiXCR, listing each CDR3 protein once. TCRdb's processing, not the authors' own work, is the source of the V and J calls. The repertoire holds hundreds of thousands of distinct CDR3 sequences, with about a sixth as singletons. These data come from a study of regulatory T cells in long-lasting Graves disease.

This sample also appeared in a second study, on T cells in Graves' hyperthyroidism and ophthalmopathy. From that paper: Blood also showed most of the thyroid clonotypes that were expanded above 0.001.

This specimen was peripheral blood mononuclear cells (PBMCs), taken at new diagnosis, from a patient treated with antithyroid drugs. The rearrangement links TRBV18 to TRBJ1-1, with TRBD1 identical over 8 bases. This TCR derives from a young woman with Graves disease. The CDR3 reads CASSALDRGRTEAFF. CDR3 bases: TGTGCCAGCTCAGCCTTAGACAGGGGACGGACTGAAGCTTTCTTT.